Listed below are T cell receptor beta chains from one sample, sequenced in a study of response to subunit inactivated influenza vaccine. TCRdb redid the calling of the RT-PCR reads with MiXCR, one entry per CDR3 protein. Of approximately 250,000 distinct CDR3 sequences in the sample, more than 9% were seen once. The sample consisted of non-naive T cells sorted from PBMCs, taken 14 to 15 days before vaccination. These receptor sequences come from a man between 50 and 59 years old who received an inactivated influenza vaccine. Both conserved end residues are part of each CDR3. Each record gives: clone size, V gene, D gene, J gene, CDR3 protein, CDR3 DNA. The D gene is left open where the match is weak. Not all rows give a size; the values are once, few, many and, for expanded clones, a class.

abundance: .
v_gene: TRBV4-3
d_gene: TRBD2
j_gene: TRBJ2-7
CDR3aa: CASSQEASGRGEQYF
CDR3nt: TGCGCCAGCAGCCAAGAGGCTAGCGGGAGGGGCGAGCAGTACTTC

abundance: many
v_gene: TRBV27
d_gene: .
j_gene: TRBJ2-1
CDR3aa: CASSPGVSSYNEQFF
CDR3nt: TGTGCCAGCAGCCCAGGGGTCAGCTCCTACAATGAGCAGTTCTTC

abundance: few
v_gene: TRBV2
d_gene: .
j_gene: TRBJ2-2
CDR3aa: CASSEAAAGSTGELFF
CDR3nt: TGTGCCAGCAGTGAAGCCGCCGCGGGGAGCACCGGGGAGCTGTTTTTT

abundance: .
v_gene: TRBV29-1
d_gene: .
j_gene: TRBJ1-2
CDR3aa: CSVGTVYGYTF
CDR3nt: TGCAGCGTCGGGACTGTTTATGGCTACACCTTC

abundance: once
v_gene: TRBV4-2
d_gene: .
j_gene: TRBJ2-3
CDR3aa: CASSQETSGRVGTQYF
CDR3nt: TGTGCCAGCAGCCAAGAAACGTCGGGCCGAGTAGGGACGCAGTATTTT

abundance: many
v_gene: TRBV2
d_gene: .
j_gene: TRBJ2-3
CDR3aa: CASSEARELARF
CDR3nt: TGTGCCAGCAGTGAAGCTCGGGAACTAGCCCGTTTT

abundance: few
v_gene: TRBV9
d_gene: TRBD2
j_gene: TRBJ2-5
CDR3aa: CASSKTGLATRETQYF
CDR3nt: TGTGCCAGCAGCAAAACGGGACTAGCAACACGAGAGACCCAGTACTTC

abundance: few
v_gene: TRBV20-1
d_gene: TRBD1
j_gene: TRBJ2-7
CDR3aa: CSGEDRAYYEQYF
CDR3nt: TGCAGTGGAGAGGACAGGGCCTACTACGAGCAGTACTTC

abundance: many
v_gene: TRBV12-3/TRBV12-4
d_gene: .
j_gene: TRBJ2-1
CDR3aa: CASSLIRVVGSEQFF
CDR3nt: TGTGCCAGCAGTTTAATTCGGGTTGTTGGGAGTGAGCAGTTCTTC

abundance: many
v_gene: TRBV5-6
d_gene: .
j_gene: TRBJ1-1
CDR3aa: CASSSGRSGEAFF
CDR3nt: TGTGCCAGCAGCTCTGGACGGAGCGGTGAAGCTTTCTTT

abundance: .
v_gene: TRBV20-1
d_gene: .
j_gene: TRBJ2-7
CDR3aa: CSAPSNRPGNYEQYF
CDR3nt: TGCAGTGCACCATCCAACAGACCAGGGAACTACGAGCAGTACTTC

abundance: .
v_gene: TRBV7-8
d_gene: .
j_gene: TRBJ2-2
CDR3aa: CASSRDENTGELFF
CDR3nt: TGTGCCAGCAGTCGGGACGAGAACACCGGGGAGCTGTTTTTT

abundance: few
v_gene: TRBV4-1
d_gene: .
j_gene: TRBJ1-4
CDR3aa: CASSQATPTNEKLFF
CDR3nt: TGCGCCAGCAGCCAAGCGACGCCAACTAATGAAAAACTGTTTTTT

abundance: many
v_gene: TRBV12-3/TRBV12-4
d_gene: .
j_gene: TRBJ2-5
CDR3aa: CASSFSEETQYF
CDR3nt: TGTGCCAGCAGTTTTTCCGAAGAGACCCAGTACTTC

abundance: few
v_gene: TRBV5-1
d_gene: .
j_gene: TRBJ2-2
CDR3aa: CASSLAGRGDTGELFF
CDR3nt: TGCGCCAGCAGCTTGGCCGGCAGGGGAGACACCGGGGAGCTGTTTTTT

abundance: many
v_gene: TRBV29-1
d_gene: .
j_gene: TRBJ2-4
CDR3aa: CSYTGAAKNIQYF
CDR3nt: TGCAGCTACACGGGCGCGGCGAAAAACATTCAGTACTTC

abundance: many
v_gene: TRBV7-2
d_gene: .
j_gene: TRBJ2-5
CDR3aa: CASSLAQGMSTQYF
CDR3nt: TGTGCCAGCAGCCTAGCCCAGGGAATGTCGACCCAGTACTTC

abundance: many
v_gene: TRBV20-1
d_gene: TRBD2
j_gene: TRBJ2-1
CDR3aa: CSALTSGGVGEQFF
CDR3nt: TGCAGTGCTCTTACTAGCGGGGGGGTCGGTGAGCAGTTCTTC

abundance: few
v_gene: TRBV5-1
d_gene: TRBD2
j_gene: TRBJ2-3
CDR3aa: CASSLAGGPGDTQYF
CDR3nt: TGCGCCAGCAGCTTAGCGGGAGGGCCGGGAGATACGCAGTATTTT

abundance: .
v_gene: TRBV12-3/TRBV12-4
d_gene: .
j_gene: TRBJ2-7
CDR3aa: CASLKGRGYEQYF
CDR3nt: TGTGCCAGCCTTAAGGGCAGGGGCTACGAGCAGTACTTC

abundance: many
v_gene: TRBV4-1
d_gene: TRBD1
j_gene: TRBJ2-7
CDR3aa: CASSQHRQGDYEQYF
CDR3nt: TGCGCCAGCAGCCAACACAGGCAGGGGGACTACGAGCAGTACTTC

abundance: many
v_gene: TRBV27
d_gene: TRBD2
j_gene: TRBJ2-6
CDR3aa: CASSLTRLTSGSTGANVLTF
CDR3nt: TGTGCCAGCAGTTTGACCAGGCTGACTAGCGGGAGTACAGGGGCCAACGTCCTGACTTTC

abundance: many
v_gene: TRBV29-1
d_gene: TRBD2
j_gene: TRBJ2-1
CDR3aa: CSVSSGGTYNEQFF
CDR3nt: TGCAGCGTCTCTAGCGGGGGGACTTACAATGAGCAGTTCTTC

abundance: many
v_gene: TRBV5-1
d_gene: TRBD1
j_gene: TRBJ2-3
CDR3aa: CASSAHRRDRRTDTQYF
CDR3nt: TGCGCCAGCAGCGCACACCGCCGGGACAGGAGAACAGATACGCAGTATTTT

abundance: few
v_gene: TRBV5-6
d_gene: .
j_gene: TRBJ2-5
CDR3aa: CASSLQPQETQYF
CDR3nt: TGTGCCAGCAGCTTACAACCTCAAGAGACCCAGTACTTC

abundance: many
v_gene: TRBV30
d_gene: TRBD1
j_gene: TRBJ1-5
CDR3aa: CAWSKTGDNQPQHF
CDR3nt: TGTGCCTGGAGCAAGACAGGGGACAATCAGCCCCAGCATTTT

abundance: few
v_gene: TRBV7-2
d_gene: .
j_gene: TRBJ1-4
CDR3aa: CASSHALRTGLVEKLFF
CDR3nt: TGTGCCAGCAGCCATGCCCTCCGTACAGGGCTGGTCGAAAAACTGTTTTTT

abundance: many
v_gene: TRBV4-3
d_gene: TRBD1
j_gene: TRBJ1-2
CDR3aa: CASSLDRGDIYGYTF
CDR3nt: TGCGCCAGCAGTCTCGACAGGGGGGATATCTATGGCTACACCTTC

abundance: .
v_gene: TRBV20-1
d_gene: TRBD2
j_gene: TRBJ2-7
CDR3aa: CSISGTSGTHSYF
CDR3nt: TGCAGTATCAGCGGGACTAGCGGGACGCATTCGTACTTC

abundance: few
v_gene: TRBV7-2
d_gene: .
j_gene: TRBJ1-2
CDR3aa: CASSLAPGSFFGGYTF
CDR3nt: TGTGCCAGCAGCTTAGCTCCGGGCTCCTTCTTCGGCGGCTACACCTTC

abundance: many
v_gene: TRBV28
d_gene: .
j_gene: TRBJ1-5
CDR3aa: CASRRQYREPQHF
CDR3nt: TGTGCCAGCCGGAGACAGTACCGGGAGCCCCAGCATTTT

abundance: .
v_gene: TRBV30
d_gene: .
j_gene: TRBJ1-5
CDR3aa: CAWGGNSNQPQHF
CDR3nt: TGTGCCTGGGGAGGAAATAGCAATCAGCCCCAGCATTTT

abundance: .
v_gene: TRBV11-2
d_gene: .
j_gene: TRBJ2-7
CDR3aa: CASSLDLRGGSYEQYF
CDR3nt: TGTGCCAGCAGCTTAGATCTGAGGGGGGGCTCCTACGAGCAGTACTTC